In this sample, the clone carrying this T cell receptor beta chain turned up a few times. Its target is not known. Using immunoSEQ multiplex PCR, the repertoire was profiled, and TCRdb retains in-frame clones only, with some absent. The repertoire holds about 49,000 clones, roughly 50% seen once, with approximately 32% in the top ten. CDR1 SEHNR and CDR2 FQNEAQ come from the germline V gene (reference sequence). The CDR3 loop spans 14 amino acids. Between the trimmed V and J ends, which lost 5 bases and 3 bases, there was a span of 11 bases. The data are from a study of cytotoxic CD8 clonotypes in ibrutinib-treated CLL. The study's findings and limits: Public clonotypes were uncommon and contracted or stayed stable on treatment. Clonality was elevated at ibrutinib response and had returned toward baseline at progression.

The material was PBMCs, obtained after 12 months of ibrutinib treatment. The V call is TRBV7-9, the J call TRBJ1-5; the D gene is possibly TRBD1 (5 bases). The TCR sequence derives from a human donor with chronic lymphocytic leukemia. Here the CDR3 reads CASSTDTYNQPQHF. CDR3 DNA: TGTGCCAGCAGCACGGACACTTACAATCAGCCCCAGCATTTT.